A single sample is the source of the 18 T cell receptor beta chains below, sequenced in a study of CD8 T cells in ankylosing spondylitis. Broader study findings: Eight or nine highly homologous variants made up a TCR beta motif that seemed to typify ankylosing spondylitis blood.

No antigen has been assigned to these receptors. TCRdb reprocessed the 5' RACE reads via MiXCR and lists one record per CDR3 protein. The data show approximately 540,000 distinct CDR3 sequences, about 13% seen once. Sequenced input: blood, either unsorted or a sorted T cell fraction (not recorded which). The receptors come from a male donor with ankylosing spondylitis.

The genes are TRBV6-1 and TRBJ2-2, with TRBD1 as a possible D gene (5 bases). The CDR3 length is 16 residues. V lost 9 bases to trimming and J lost 0 bases, with 17 bases between them. In germline, CDR1 is MNHNS, CDR2 SASEGT. Here the CDR3 reads CASLLWPGSNTGELFF. In DNA, the CDR3 is TGTGCCAGTCTCTTATGGCCAGGGTCGAACACCGGGGAGCTGTTTTTT.

This clonotype has just a few counts. The V and J genes are TRBV5-1 and TRBJ1-6, with 8 bases that match TRBD1. V shed 0 bases and J 10 bases; nucleotides not matched to a gene: 9. CDR3 length equals 16 residues. The germline V gene has CDR1 SGHRS and CDR2 YFSETQ. CDR3 DNA: TGCGCCAGCAGCTTGGCAGCCGGGACAGGCGGCTCACCCCTCCACTTT. Its translation: CASSLAAGTGGSPLHF.

This clonotype has just a few counts. Written as DNA, the CDR3 is TGCGCCAGCACCCGGTGGACAGGGGGTAATGAGCAGTTCTTC. This gives the protein CASTRWTGGNEQFF. The chain employs TRBV5-1 and TRBJ2-1; 10 bases are shared with TRBD1. J lost 7 bases, V lost 6 bases, and 7 bases had no gene match. The CDR3 has 14 residues. The germline V gene encodes CDR1 SGHRS and CDR2 YFSETQ.

The table lists this clonotype with a few counts. This rearrangement joins TRBV12-3 or TRBV12-4 to TRBJ1-6, with 7 bases aligning to TRBD1. The CDR3 is made up of 14 amino acids. Trimming at V came to 5 bases and at J to 14 bases, leaving 12 bases not matched to a gene. The CDR3 sequence is CASSPRQGFRTLHF. The CDR3 nucleotides read TGTGCCAGCAGTCCGAGACAGGGCTTCAGGACCCTCCACTTT.

This clonotype was seen only a few times. The chain employs TRBV20-1 and TRBJ2-7, with 9 bases aligning to TRBD2. The trim removed 4 bases at V and 3 bases at J, leaving 7 bases unmatched. Per germline, CDR1 DFQATT and CDR2 SNEGSKA (reference sequence). This CDR3 is built from 14 residues. CDR3 sequence (DNA): TGCAGTGCTATGCGGACTAGCGTCAGCTACGAGCAGTACTTC. This sequence encodes CSAMRTSVSYEQYF.

The chain has TRBV10-2 and TRBJ1-2; TRBD1 agrees at 8 bases. The germline gives CDR1 WSHSY, CDR2 SAAADI. The CDR3 is 12 residues long. The J segment lost 4 bases and the V segment lost 8 bases, leaving 3 bases of the junction unmatched. The CDR3 loop reads CASWTGRYGYTF. The CDR3, as DNA: TGCGCCAGCTGGACAGGGCGCTATGGCTACACCTTC.

This clonotype was found a few times. The rearrangement joins TRBV7-9 to TRBJ2-3; 10 bases agree with TRBD1. Trimming took 5 bases from V and 1 from J; bases not matched to a gene: 6. The CDR3 is 16 residues long. Germline CDR1 reads SEHNR; CDR2 reads FQNEAQ (reference sequence). CDR3 DNA: TGTGCCAGCAGCCCCCGGACAGGGGGTGGCACAGATACGCAGTATTTT. Translated: CASSPRTGGGTDTQYF.

A few counts support this clonotype. V and J are TRBV5-1 and TRBJ1-4; no firm D call. Germline V gene sequence: CDR1 SGHRS, CDR2 YFSETQ. V gave up 5 bases and J gave up 3 bases, with 8 bases separating them. The length of the CDR3 is 13 residues. CDR3 residues: CASRGSANEKLFF. Written as DNA, the CDR3 is TGCGCCAGCAGGGGGTCGGCTAATGAAAAACTGTTTTTT.

This rearrangement joins TRBV5-1 to TRBJ1-4; D not resolved. The CDR3 loop spans 15 amino acids. Per germline, CDR1 SGHRS and CDR2 YFSETQ. Trimming pared 2 bases from V and 0 bases from J, leaving 8 bases between. CDR3 DNA sequence: TGCGCCAGCAGCTTCAACAGTGCAACTAATGAAAAACTGTTTTTT. This gives the protein CASSFNSATNEKLFF.

This clonotype was counted many times. The V and J genes are TRBV7-8 and TRBJ1-5, with a possible D match to TRBD1 (5 bases). Per germline, CDR1 SGHVS and CDR2 FQNEAQ. The CDR3 loop spans 12 amino acids. CDR3 DNA sequence: TGTGCTTCGGGGGTTAGCAATCAGCCCCAGCATTTT. Translated, it gives CASGVSNQPQHF.

V gene TRBV10-3 combines with J gene TRBJ2-1, with TRBD2 matching 8 bases. The CDR3 has 14 amino acids. Germline assignment: CDR1 ENHRY and CDR2 SYGVKD. Unmatched junction bases numbered 0, after V lost 2 bases and J lost 3 bases. CDR3 bases: TGTGCCATCAGTGAGCTAGCGGGCTACAATGAGCAGTTCTTC. Translation: CAISELAGYNEQFF.

The gene calls are TRBV7-9 and TRBJ1-2; the match to TRBD1 covers 9 bases. Germline V gene lookup returns CDR1 SEHNR and CDR2 FQNEAQ (reference sequence). The V gene end was trimmed by 3 bases and the J gene end by 3 bases; junction bases not matched to a gene: 11. The CDR3 is made up of 17 amino acids. The CDR3 nucleotides are TGTGCCAGCAGCTTCAGGGACAGGGCCACTAGGGACTATGGCTACACCTTC. It encodes CASSFRDRATRDYGYTF.

This clonotype came up a few times. V is TRBV20-1 and J is TRBJ2-7; D ambiguous. This CDR3 contains 12 residues. The V end lost 6 bases, the J end lost 5 bases, and 14 bases lay between the germline ends. Germline V gene data show CDR1 as DFQATT and CDR2 as SNEGSKA (reference sequence). CDR3 sequence: CSAISRGHEQYV. CDR3 coding DNA: TGCAGTGCAATATCAAGAGGCCACGAGCAGTACGTC.

V is TRBV13 and J is TRBJ2-3; 10 nucleotides match TRBD1. Trimming cost V 5 bases and J 7 bases; bases outside gene matches: 15. The CDR3 sequence is 17 residues long. The germline CDR1 and CDR2 sequences are PRHDT and FYEKMQ (reference sequence). This chain's CDR3 is CASSLGTGEQFGNTQYF. The CDR3, as DNA: TGTGCCAGCAGCCTCGGGACAGGGGAACAATTTGGGAATACGCAGTATTTT.

The V call is TRBV7-9, the J call TRBJ2-1, with D perhaps matching TRBD1 (6 bases). V dropped 7 bases and J dropped 4 bases, with 17 bases sitting between them. This CDR3 has 15 amino acids. CDR1 and CDR2 (germline): SEHNR, FQNEAQ (reference sequence). CDR3 nucleotides: TGTGCCAGCATTTATACGCAGGGGAAGTACAATGAGCAGTTCTTC. It translates to CASIYTQGKYNEQFF.

The gene calls are TRBV12-5 and TRBJ2-1; D call uncertain. Germline V CDR1 and CDR2: LGHNT, FRNRAP. V was trimmed by 5 bases and J by 14 bases, leaving 16 bases between them. This CDR3 has 12 amino acids. The DNA of the CDR3 is TGTGCTAGTGGTCTCGGGCGCCTGGTAAAGTTCTTC. Translating it yields CASGLGRLVKFF.

This chain connects TRBV19 to TRBJ1-4; a possible D gene is TRBD1 (6 bases). The CDR3 has 15 amino acids. Trimming removed 5 bases at V and 7 bases at J, with 17 bases between. Germline-derived CDR1 and CDR2 are LNHDA and SQIVND (reference sequence). The chain's CDR3 is CASSEGQSGGEKLFF. The CDR3 coding sequence is TGTGCCAGTAGTGAAGGACAGTCGGGAGGTGAAAAACTGTTTTTT.

The chain carries TRBV12-3 or TRBV12-4 and TRBJ2-6; D remains unclear. The CDR3 is 17 amino acids. With 2 bases removed from V and 0 bases from J, the gap between germline ends came to 11 bases. CDR3 loop: CASSLLDSRSGANVLTF. CDR3 in DNA: TGTGCCAGCAGTTTATTGGATTCCCGCTCTGGGGCCAACGTCCTGACTTTC.